This record looks at one T cell receptor (beta chain) sequence and its context. The sample comes from a study of T cell changes during pregnancy in multiple sclerosis. Method: immunoSEQ multiplex PCR; TCRdb's copy keeps in-frame clones and lacks some. The table lists 85,000 to 100,000 clones, roughly 92% of them singletons. Looked up from germline, CDR1 is MNHEY and CDR2 is SMNVEV (reference sequence). The CDR3 runs 15 residues. Unmatched junction bases numbered 9, after V lost 6 bases and J lost 3 bases. The sample in question was peripheral blood, obtained after pregnancy. V and J are TRBV27 and TRBJ2-5; TRBD1 aligns across 8 bases. This TCR derives from a female donor with multiple sclerosis, enrolled in a pregnancy study. The CDR3 spells CASRDMTGAKETQYF. The DNA for the CDR3 is TGTGCCAGCAGGGACATGACAGGGGCTAAAGAGACCCAGTACTTC.